This passage covers 18 T cell receptor beta chains from one sample sequenced in a study of T-cell reconstitution after alpha-beta-depleted transplantation in children. Unique molecular identifiers were incorporated when the TCRbeta library was constructed. TCRdb independently ran MiXCR on the PCR reads; one entry per CDR3 protein. The table has 500,000 to 650,000 distinct CDR3 sequences, about an eighth seen once. The sample was PBMCs, mostly from graft donor cells, taken 180 days after TCRalphabeta/CD19-depleted stem cell transplant. These receptor sequences come from a female patient aged 2-10 years who had a stem cell transplant for aplastic anemia, so the T cells may come from the graft donor.

This clonotype showed up just a few times. The V gene is TRBV5-1, the J gene TRBJ2-7; tentative D call: TRBD1 (6 bases). V lost 4 bases to trimming and J lost 2 bases, with 13 bases between them. This CDR3 is built from 14 residues. The V gene's germline CDR1 is SGHRS and CDR2 YFSETQ. The CDR3 sequence: CASSHGQPTYEQYF. The CDR3 bases are TGCGCCAGCAGCCATGGACAGCCTACCTACGAGCAGTACTTC. The full variable domain, its missing parts supplied by reference TRBV5-1 and TRBJ2-7, is KAGVTQTPRYLIKTRGQQVTLSCSPISGHRSVSWYQQTPGQGLQFLFEYFSETQRNKGNFPGRFSGRQFSNSRSEMNVSTLELGDSALYLCASSHGQPTYEQYFGPGTRLTVT.

There are a few counts of this clonotype. The chain joins TRBV7-2 to TRBJ2-7; tentatively, D is TRBD1 or TRBD2 (5 bases each). Germline V CDR1 and CDR2: SGHTA, FQGNSA. Trimming left V 4 bases short and J 4 bases short, with 23 bases between. This CDR3 is built from 17 residues. This chain's CDR3 is CASSWDQGRYLPYEQYF. CDR3 DNA sequence: TGTGCCAGCAGCTGGGATCAGGGACGCTACCTCCCGTACGAGCAGTACTTC.

The rearrangement joins TRBV5-1 to TRBJ2-1; 10 bases map to TRBD2. Germline V gives CDR1 SGHRS, CDR2 YFSETQ. Trimming at V came to 2 bases and at J to 2 bases, leaving 7 bases not matched to a gene. There are 17 residues in the CDR3. The CDR3: CASSFWASGRAYNEQFF. The CDR3 nucleotides read TGCGCCAGCAGCTTTTGGGCAAGCGGGAGGGCCTACAATGAGCAGTTCTTC.

In the case of this clonotype: The junction does not match germline at one end; this may be a read error. The chain is built from TRBV7-2 and TRBJ1-1, with D uncertain. The CDR3 totals 11 residues. Germline lookup yields CDR1 SGHTA and CDR2 FQGNSA. The DNA of the CDR3 is TGTGCCAGCAGCTTAGGTTTTAGGAACATCTTT. Its translation is CASSLGFRNIF.

V gene TRBV5-6 combines with J gene TRBJ2-1; possible D gene TRBD2, 7 bases. The CDR3 is 17 residues long. Germline V lookup: CDR1 SGHDT, CDR2 YYEEEE. The V end lost 3 bases, the J end lost 0 bases, and 16 bases lay between the germline ends. The CDR3 reads CASSSPWGGASYNEQFF. Here the CDR3 DNA reads TGTGCCAGCAGCTCGCCGTGGGGGGGCGCCTCCTACAATGAGCAGTTCTTC.

This rearrangement joins TRBV10-3 to TRBJ2-1, with 9 bases fitting TRBD1. Germline lookup yields CDR1 ENHRY and CDR2 SYGVKD. V trimming: 3 bases; J trimming: 4 bases; junction bases outside the gene matches: 10. This CDR3 comprises 17 residues. DNA for the CDR3: TGTGCCATCAGTGAACCCTCCGACAGGGGGTCTTACAATGAGCAGTTCTTC. Amino acids: CAISEPSDRGSYNEQFF.

This clonotype was counted many times. This rearrangement joins TRBV20-1 to TRBJ2-7, with 7 positions matching TRBD2. This CDR3 contains 14 residues. Germline CDR1 and CDR2: DFQATT and SNEGSKA (reference sequence). V was clipped by 6 bases and J by 1 base; unmatched bases: 9. For the CDR3, the DNA is TGCAGTGCGACCCCGGGAGGAAGTTCCTACGAGCAGTACTTC. Amino acid sequence: CSATPGGSSYEQYF.

This clonotype has ten or more counts. V gene TRBV5-4 combines with J gene TRBJ2-1, with a weak D call TRBD2 (5 bases). Germline CDR1 SGHNT, CDR2 YYREEE (reference sequence). V lost 0 bases to trimming and J lost 12 bases, with 13 bases between them. The CDR3 is made up of 13 amino acids. The CDR3 coding sequence is TGTGCCAGCAGCTTGGGGTCCGAGCGGTGGCAGTTCTTC. It specifies CASSLGSERWQFF.

A few counts support this clonotype. The V and J genes are TRBV28 and TRBJ2-7; a weak D match, TRBD2 (5 bases). This CDR3 spans 14 amino acids. V was pared by 6 bases and J by 3 bases, with 15 bases between. CDR1 is MDHEN and CDR2 is SYDVKM in the germline V gene. DNA for the CDR3: TGTGCCAGCAGCCCCCCCGGGGATAGCTACGAGCAGTACTTC. As protein: CASSPPGDSYEQYF.

This clonotype appeared many times. The chain employs TRBV28 and TRBJ2-3, with 8 bases identical to TRBD1. Germline V CDR1 and CDR2: MDHEN, SYDVKM. CDR3 length: 15 amino acids. Unmatched junction bases numbered 8, after V lost 5 bases and J lost 4 bases. Here the CDR3 reads CASSRGRGRADTQYF. The CDR3 DNA is TGTGCCAGCAGTCGGGGCAGGGGGCGTGCAGATACGCAGTATTTT.

V usage is TRBV28 and J usage is TRBJ2-7; 7 nucleotides match TRBD1. Germline V gives CDR1 MDHEN, CDR2 SYDVKM. The length of the CDR3 is 14 residues. The J segment lost 11 bases and the V segment lost 5 bases, leaving 15 bases of the junction unmatched. CDR3 amino acids: CASSEGQLLLREYF. CDR3 DNA: TGTGCCAGCAGTGAGGGACAGCTACTTTTAAGGGAGTACTTC.

The rearrangement joins TRBV5-1 to TRBJ2-7, with 7 nucleotides matching TRBD2. Germline V gives CDR1 SGHRS, CDR2 YFSETQ. CDR3 length: 13 residues. V lost 1 base and J lost 6; bases outside the gene matches: 4. The CDR3 DNA reads as TGCGCCAGCAGCTTGTACTGGGGGGGCGAGCAGTACGTC. It translates to CASSLYWGGEQYV.

In its sample, this clonotype was seen many times. The V and J genes are TRBV7-2 and TRBJ2-3; D is possibly TRBD1 or TRBD2 (5 bases each). From germline, CDR1 is SGHTA and CDR2 FQGNSA. This CDR3 has 15 residues. Trimming shortened V by 5 bases and J by 10 bases, and 22 bases separated the two germline ends. The CDR3 DNA is TGTGCCAGCAGCCCAGGGTCGGGGACCTGGGTTGCGCAGTATTTT. It translates to CASSPGSGTWVAQYF. The whole variable domain, filled in from reference TRBV7-2 and TRBJ2-3, reads GAGVSQSPSNKVTEKGKDVELRCDPISGHTALYWYRQSLGQGLEFLIYFQGNSAPDKSGLPSDRFSAERTGGSVSTLTIQRTQQEDSAVYLCASSPGSGTWVAQYFGPGTRLTVL.

Only a few counts were recorded for this clonotype. The rearrangement joins TRBV6-1 to TRBJ2-2; 8 nucleotides match TRBD1. Germline loops: CDR1 MNHNS, CDR2 SASEGT. This CDR3 comprises 15 residues. Trimming at V came to 4 bases and at J to 2 bases, leaving 3 bases not matched to a gene. The DNA of the CDR3 is TGTGCCAGCAGTGGAGGACAGGGAAACACCGGGGAGCTGTTTTTT. This codes for CASSGGQGNTGELFF.

In this sample, this clonotype turned up a few times. The J gene is TRBJ2-3, the V gene TRBV20-1; 9 bases map to TRBD2. J was trimmed by 8 bases and V by 3 bases; bases with no gene match: 6. This CDR3 has 13 residues. Germline CDR1 DFQATT, CDR2 SNEGSKA (reference sequence). Written as DNA, the CDR3 is TGCAGTGCTAGCCTAGCGGGGCCTCGTACGCAGTATTTT. It codes for CSASLAGPRTQYF.

This clonotype was observed a few times. The rearrangement links TRBV12-3 or TRBV12-4 to TRBJ1-4; D unclear. Trimming took off 6 bases at V and 0 bases at J, with 14 bases between the two ends. The CDR3 runs 16 residues. The CDR3 sequence: CASRPPGFTTNEKLFF. CDR3 DNA sequence: TGTGCCAGCAGGCCTCCGGGCTTTACAACTAATGAAAAACTGTTTTTT.

This clonotype has at least ten counts. The chain recombines TRBV28 with TRBJ2-6, with D unresolved. The CDR3 length is 18 residues. Germline CDR1 is MDHEN and CDR2 is SYDVKM. Deletions cut 11 bases from V and 0 bases from J, with 23 bases between. CDR3 residues: CACNPTIRSLSGANVLTF. CDR3 sequence (DNA): TGTGCCTGCAACCCCACTATAAGGTCCCTCTCTGGGGCCAACGTCCTGACTTTC.

The chain is built from TRBV18 and TRBJ1-3, with D possibly TRBD1 on 5 matching bases. Germline lookup yields CDR1 KGHSH and CDR2 LQKENI. This CDR3 comprises 16 residues. V shed 4 bases and J shed 2 bases, with 15 bases lying between them. The CDR3: CASSRGPPFPGNTIYF. The CDR3 DNA follows: TGTGCCAGCTCACGGGGACCGCCGTTCCCTGGAAACACCATATATTTT.